Listed below are T cell receptor beta chains from one sample, sequenced in a study of blood T cell repertoires in COVID-19. TCRdb's copy holds only in-frame clones and misses some; the assay was immunoSEQ multiplex PCR. This table holds 250,000 to 350,000 clones, more than 80% found once. The sequencing input was PBMCs or T cells enriched from blood (not recorded which). The receptor source for this set is a woman aged 18-29 years who had recovered from COVID-19. CDR3s include the opening cysteine and the closing phenylalanine or tryptophan. D genes are given only for firm matches. Where a row states a size, it is once, few, many or the class of an expanded clone; other rows omit it.

d_call clone_size j_call v_call cdr3_aa cdr3_nt
TRBD2 . TRBJ2-1 TRBV7-3 CASSRGTSRGNEQFF TGTGCCAGCAGTCGTGGGACTAGCCGGGGGAATGAGCAGTTCTTC
TRBD1 . TRBJ2-5 TRBV5-1 CASRPWDRGRETQYF TGCGCCAGCAGACCCTGGGACAGGGGTAGGGAGACCCAGTACTTC
TRBD2 . TRBJ2-1 TRBV19 CASKASGGRGEQFF TGTGCCAGTAAGGCTAGCGGGGGGAGGGGTGAGCAGTTCTTC
. . TRBJ2-7 TRBV5-1 CASSRGGRDEQYF TGCGCCAGCAGCAGGGGGGGCCGAGACGAGCAGTACTTC
. . TRBJ2-3 TRBV28 CASSLERRHTDTQYF TGTGCCAGCAGTTTAGAGCGGCGGCACACAGATACGCAGTATTTT
TRBD1 . TRBJ1-2 TRBV27 CASSLLGLQGDGYTF TGTGCCAGCAGTTTATTGGGTCTACAGGGGGATGGCTACACCTTC
TRBD1 . TRBJ1-2 TRBV7-9 CASSTGTGMCTF TGTGCCAGCAGCACCGGGACAGGGATGTGCACCTTC
TRBD1 . TRBJ2-5 TRBV6-5 CASIRDRGQETQYF TGTGCCAGCATCCGGGACAGGGGGCAGGAGACCCAGTACTTC
. . TRBJ2-3 TRBV3-1/TRBV3-2 CASSQARVPSTDTQYF TGTGCCAGCAGCCAAGCGAGGGTTCCTAGCACAGATACGCAGTATTTT
. . TRBJ1-1 TRBV3-1/TRBV3-2 CASSHSVRGTEAFF TGTGCCAGCAGCCATAGCGTACGAGGCACTGAAGCTTTCTTT
TRBD1 . TRBJ2-5 TRBV5-1 CASSVGQGKETQYF TGCGCCAGCAGCGTAGGACAGGGGAAGGAGACCCAGTACTTC
. . TRBJ1-6 TRBV3-1/TRBV3-2 CASSHVQGNNSPLHF TGTGCCAGCAGCCATGTGCAGGGGAATAATTCACCCCTCCACTTT
. . TRBJ2-3 TRBV6-4 CASLIGGKSTDTQYF TGTGCCAGCCTAATTGGGGGGAAAAGCACAGATACGCAGTATTTT
TRBD2 . TRBJ2-5 TRBV25-1 CASSEGTSGGQTQYF TGTGCCAGCAGTGAAGGTACTAGCGGGGGACAGACCCAGTACTTC
. . TRBJ2-5 TRBV5-6 CASSLEGRGETQYF TGTGCCAGCAGCTTGGAAGGGAGGGGGGAGACCCAGTACTTC
TRBD2 once TRBJ2-3 TRBV3-1/TRBV3-2 CASSQDNSGAITDTQYF TGTGCCAGCAGCCAAGATAATAGCGGGGCTATAACAGATACGCAGTATTTT
TRBD1 . TRBJ1-1 TRBV28 CASSLMVADETQGPGAFF TGTGCCAGCAGTTTAATGGTCGCCGACGAAACACAGGGGCCGGGGGCTTTCTTT
TRBD1 . TRBJ2-1 TRBV11-3 CASSIGQGSYNEQFF TGTGCCAGCAGCATCGGACAGGGGTCCTACAATGAGCAGTTCTTC
TRBD2 . TRBJ2-3 TRBV9 CASSTGLAGGYTQYF TGTGCCAGCAGTACGGGACTAGCGGGGGGTTATACGCAGTATTTT
TRBD1 . TRBJ2-1 TRBV10-2 CASSESQGIDEQFF TGCGCCAGCAGTGAGTCACAGGGGATCGATGAGCAGTTCTTC
. . TRBJ2-3 TRBV24-1 CATSGLGTIDTQYF TGTGCCACCAGTGGACTAGGGACGATAGATACGCAGTATTTT
. . TRBJ2-2 TRBV7-9 CASSLGRNTGELFF TGTGCCAGCAGCTTAGGTCGGAACACCGGGGAGCTGTTTTTT
. . TRBJ1-1 TRBV28 CASSSVVGDTEAFF TGTGCCAGCAGCTCCGTGGTAGGGGACACTGAAGCTTTCTTT
TRBD1 . TRBJ1-2 TRBV19 CASSIGQGYGYTF TGTGCCAGTAGTATTGGACAGGGCTATGGCTACACCTTC
. . TRBJ2-1 TRBV6-6 CASRASNEQFF TGTGCCAGCAGGGCTAGCAATGAGCAGTTCTTC
TRBD1 once TRBJ1-2 TRBV5-1 CASSLTGTGATYGYTF TGCGCCAGCAGCCTAACCGGGACAGGGGCGACCTATGGCTACACCTTC
. . TRBJ2-1 TRBV19 CASRSAGSYNEQFF TGTGCCAGTAGGTCGGCAGGGTCCTACAATGAGCAGTTCTTC
. . TRBJ1-2 TRBV18 CASSPQQGFNYGYTF TGTGCCAGCTCACCCCAACAGGGCTTTAACTATGGCTACACCTTC
. . TRBJ2-1 TRBV7-8 CASSPLQDEQFF TGTGCCAGCAGCCCGCTCCAGGATGAGCAGTTCTTC
. . TRBJ2-7 TRBV7-9 CASSLGRDSDISYEQYF TGTGCCAGCAGCTTAGGGCGGGACAGTGACATCTCCTACGAGCAGTACTTC
TRBD2 . TRBJ2-3 TRBV5-1 CASSLGRGGGAPTDTQYF TGCGCCAGCAGCTTAGGTCGAGGCGGGGGGGCCCCTACAGATACGCAGTATTTT
TRBD2 . TRBJ2-3 TRBV11-3 CASSFRGSAGGTDTQYF TGTGCCAGCAGCTTCAGGGGTTCAGCGGGGGGGACCGATACGCAGTATTTT
. . TRBJ1-3 TRBV5-1 CASSLGSGNTIYF TGCGCCAGCAGCCTAGGATCTGGAAACACCATATATTTT
TRBD2 . TRBJ2-2 TRBV19 CASSIRASGITGELFF TGTGCCAGTAGTATTAGAGCTAGCGGGATTACCGGGGAGCTGTTTTTT
. . TRBJ1-1 TRBV6-5 CASTTRDGKAFF TGTGCCAGCACCACGCGGGACGGAAAAGCTTTCTTT
. . TRBJ1-6 TRBV18 CASSPRPTENSPLHF TGTGCCAGCTCACCACGACCGACAGAAAATTCACCCCTCCACTTT
TRBD1 . TRBJ1-1 TRBV5-4 CASSVGQGGLNTEAFF TGTGCCAGCAGCGTGGGACAGGGGGGTTTGAACACTGAAGCTTTCTTT
. . TRBJ1-2 TRBV12-3/TRBV12-4 CASSLTGGYGYTF TGTGCCAGCAGTTTAACGGGGGGATATGGCTACACCTTC
. . TRBJ2-4 TRBV5-5 CASSLSGLDIQYF TGTGCCAGCAGCTTGTCGGGGTTGGACATTCAGTACTTC
TRBD1 once TRBJ1-2 TRBV18 CASSRDRDNYGYTF TGTGCCAGCTCACGGGACAGGGATAACTATGGCTACACCTTC
TRBD1 once TRBJ2-2 TRBV7-2 CASSLEGQGNTGELFF TGTGCCAGCAGCTTAGAGGGACAGGGGAACACCGGGGAGCTGTTTTTT
TRBD1 . TRBJ1-1 TRBV6-2/TRBV6-3 CASSYSMEEGADEAFF TGTGCCAGCAGTTACTCGATGGAGGAGGGGGCCGATGAAGCTTTCTTT
TRBD1 . TRBJ2-7 TRBV5-1 CASSSRPGQGTYEQYF TGCGCCAGCAGCTCCCGCCCCGGACAGGGGACCTACGAGCAGTACTTC
TRBD1 . TRBJ1-2 TRBV29-1 CSVEDRDRGGYTF TGCAGCGTTGAAGACCGGGACAGGGGTGGCTACACCTTC
TRBD1 . TRBJ2-2 TRBV5-1 CASSSTGGQSTGELFF TGCGCCAGCAGCTCCACAGGGGGCCAGAGCACCGGGGAGCTGTTTTTT
. . TRBJ2-5 TRBV9 CASSALSVLSQETQYF TGTGCCAGCAGCGCCCTCTCCGTTCTGTCGCAAGAGACCCAGTACTTC
TRBD1 . TRBJ2-7 TRBV30 CAWSVAGQGSEQYF TGTGCCTGGAGTGTAGCGGGACAGGGCTCCGAGCAGTACTTC
. . TRBJ1-2 TRBV5-1 CASSSHRGWEGYTF TGCGCCAGCAGCTCCCACCGGGGATGGGAAGGCTACACCTTC
TRBD1 . TRBJ2-7 TRBV6-5 CASRRDRPLEQYF TGTGCCAGCAGGCGGGACAGGCCCCTCGAGCAGTACTTC
TRBD1 few TRBJ1-1 TRBV19 CASSIGTGGVTEAFF TGTGCCAGTAGTATCGGAACAGGGGGGGTCACTGAAGCTTTCTTT
. . TRBJ2-3 TRBV11-3 CASSPPQGFGGTDTQYF TGTGCCAGCAGCCCCCCCCAGGGGTTTGGGGGCACAGATACGCAGTATTTT
TRBD1 . TRBJ2-5 TRBV5-1 CASSSGFTGDGTQYF TGCGCCAGCAGCTCCGGATTTACAGGGGACGGGACCCAGTACTTC
TRBD1 . TRBJ1-1 TRBV27 CASSLTGVYTEAFF TGTGCCAGCAGTTTAACAGGGGTCTACACTGAAGCTTTCTTT
. . TRBJ2-1 TRBV29-1 CSGTRQYEQFF TGCAGCGGCACCAGACAGTATGAGCAGTTCTTC
. . TRBJ2-7 TRBV4-1 CASSQDLLAYEQYF TGCGCCAGCAGCCAAGATCTGCTGGCTTACGAGCAGTACTTC
TRBD1 . TRBJ2-1 TRBV7-9 CASSPGTGGYNEQFF TGTGCCAGCAGCCCTGGGACAGGCGGATACAATGAGCAGTTCTTC
. . TRBJ1-2 TRBV28 CASLGPRRFGYTF TGTGCCAGTCTCGGGCCGAGGAGGTTTGGCTACACCTTC